These 15 T cell receptor beta chains share one sample of origin, sequenced in a study of cytomegalovirus exposure and HLA in healthy donors. PCR primers comprised 60 Vbeta and 13 Jbeta primers. The protocol was immunoSEQ multiplex PCR, while the TCRdb copy is restricted to in-frame clones and leaves out a portion. Of around 160,000 clones listed, more than 60% are singletons. The sample was PBMCs. The origin of the receptors is a woman between 40 and 50 years old in good health and CMV-seropositive.

The chain couples TRBV27 to TRBJ1-2; 9 bases line up with TRBD1. Germline values: CDR1 MNHEY, CDR2 SMNVEV (reference sequence). There are 13 residues in the CDR3. J was trimmed by 8 bases and V by 8 bases; bases with no gene match: 9. The CDR3 sequence: CASGTQGAMGYTF. The CDR3 DNA follows: TGTGCCAGCGGCACACAGGGGGCGATGGGCTACACCTTC.

For this clone: At the DNA level, this CDR3 is encoded by other sequences in the same sample as well. The V call is TRBV10-3, the J call TRBJ2-5; TRBD1 is a possible D gene (5 bases). V was pared by 10 bases and J by 5 bases, with 11 bases between. The length of the CDR3 is 11 residues. Germline CDR1 is ENHRY and CDR2 is SYGVKD. CDR3 protein: CASGQGETQYF. CDR3 sequence (DNA): TGTGCCAGTGGCCAGGGCGAGACCCAGTACTTC.

This chain uses TRBV6-1 with TRBJ1-5, with 10 nucleotides matching TRBD1. The CDR3 has 15 residues. Germline V gene sequence: CDR1 MNHNS, CDR2 SASEGT. V dropped 10 bases and J dropped 8; count of bases not matched to a gene: 14. The CDR3 DNA follows: TGTGCCACTCTAGGGTATGACAGGGGGCTGGAGCCCCAGCATTTT. Its translation: CATLGYDRGLEPQHF.

On this clone: Other DNA variants within this sample encode the same CDR3. The genes are TRBV19 and TRBJ1-5, with D uncertain. CDR3 length equals 13 residues. V lost 5 bases and J lost 4, with 9 bases in between. The germline gives CDR1 LNHDA, CDR2 SQIVND (reference sequence). The CDR3 sequence is CASSLTVNQPQHF. The CDR3 DNA follows: TGTGCCAGTAGTTTAACAGTTAATCAGCCCCAGCATTTT.

The genes are TRBV16 and TRBJ1-1; D is undetermined. This CDR3 spans 15 amino acids. V dropped 3 bases and J dropped 0 bases, with 11 bases sitting between them. Germline V CDR1 and CDR2: KGHSY, FQNENV. Here the CDR3 DNA reads TGTGCCAGCAGCCACCTGGAGACGGTGAACACTGAAGCTTTCTTT. It specifies CASSHLETVNTEAFF.

This chain connects TRBV5-1 to TRBJ1-1; perhaps TRBD1 as D (5 bases). The CDR3 sequence is 13 residues long. From germline, CDR1 is SGHRS and CDR2 YFSETQ. Trimming cost V 0 bases and J 6 bases, with 9 bases left between them. The CDR3 sequence is CASSLAREAEAFF. The CDR3 DNA reads TGCGCCAGCAGCTTGGCCAGGGAGGCTGAAGCTTTCTTT.

The rearrangement links TRBV2 to TRBJ1-5, with D hard to call. Trimming removed 3 bases at V and 6 bases at J, with 6 bases between. This CDR3 comprises 12 residues. Germline CDR1 is SNHLY and CDR2 is FYNNEI. In nucleotides, the CDR3 is TGTGCCAGCAGTGAGATCGGTCAGCCCCAGCATTTT. Amino acids: CASSEIGQPQHF.

The V gene is TRBV27, the J gene TRBJ1-1; D may be TRBD1 (5 bases). Germline loops: CDR1 MNHEY, CDR2 SMNVEV (reference sequence). V was cut by 5 bases and J by 1 base, with 17 bases left in between. This CDR3 contains 16 residues. CDR3 nucleotide sequence: TGTGCCAGCAGTCCATCAACCAGGGCGACGAACACTGAAGCTTTCTTT. Protein product: CASSPSTRATNTEAFF.

This chain uses TRBV7-3 with TRBJ2-1; 9 positions agree with TRBD2. V dropped 2 bases and J dropped 7; count of bases not matched to a gene: 3. The CDR3 totals 14 residues. Germline CDR1 reads SGHTA; CDR2 reads FQGTGA. This CDR3 is CASSLGTSRNEQFF. The CDR3 region has the DNA TGTGCCAGCAGCTTAGGGACTAGCAGGAATGAGCAGTTCTTC. Combining the CDR3 with reference TRBV7-3 and TRBJ2-1 gives the whole variable domain GAGVSQTPSNKVTEKGKYVELRCDPISGHTALYWYRQSLGQGPEFLIYFQGTGAADDSGLPNDRFFAVRPEGSVSTLKIQRTERGDSAVYLCASSLGTSRNEQFFGPGTRLTVL.

The chain recombines TRBV5-1 with TRBJ2-3; tentatively, D is TRBD2 (5 bases). V was cut by 4 bases and J by 1 base, with 16 bases left in between. The CDR3 totals 16 residues. The germline CDR1 and CDR2 sequences are SGHRS and YFSETQ. CDR3: CASSTDGELGTDTQYF. For the CDR3, the DNA is TGCGCCAGCAGCACGGACGGGGAGTTGGGCACAGATACGCAGTATTTT.

This chain connects TRBV4-3 to TRBJ2-7; 7 nucleotides agree with TRBD1. Per the germline V gene, CDR1 is LGHNA and CDR2 is YSLEER. The J segment lost 3 bases and the V segment lost 0 bases, leaving 5 bases of the junction unmatched. The CDR3 spans 15 residues. CDR3 loop: CASSQDVQGFYEQYF. DNA for the CDR3: TGCGCCAGCAGCCAAGATGTACAGGGGTTCTACGAGCAGTACTTC.

This sequence joins TRBV11-2 and TRBJ2-3; D is uncertain. V was clipped by 0 bases and J by 2 bases, with 3 bases between them. Germline V gene lookup returns CDR1 SGHAT and CDR2 FQNNGV. The CDR3 spans 13 residues. In DNA, the CDR3 is TGTGCCAGCAGCTTAGACTACACAGATACGCAGTATTTT. It specifies CASSLDYTDTQYF.

The chain links TRBV7-2 to TRBJ2-1; 8 nucleotides agree with TRBD2. The CDR3 consists of 16 residues. Germline CDR1 reads SGHTA; CDR2 reads FQGNSA. Trimming at V came to 2 bases and at J to 6 bases, leaving 9 bases not matched to a gene. The CDR3 region has the DNA TGTGCCAGCAGCTTACGGAAGCGGGAGATCCCCAATGAGCAGTTCTTC. This encodes CASSLRKREIPNEQFF.

The chain employs TRBV29-1 and TRBJ2-6; possibly TRBD2 for D (6 bases). The CDR3 totals 14 residues. Trimming cost V 4 bases and J 3 bases, with 10 bases left between them. Per germline, CDR1 SQVTM and CDR2 ANQGSEA. DNA for the CDR3: TGCAGCGTTGCGGGGGATGGTGGGGCCAACGTCCTGACTTTC. It yields the protein CSVAGDGGANVLTF.

This clone was seen ten or more times. In DNA form, the CDR3 reads TGTGCCAGCAGCTTCGAGGGGGGGGGATACGAGCAGTACTTC. Residues: CASSFEGGGYEQYF. J is TRBJ2-7 and V is TRBV7-9; possibly TRBD2 for D (7 bases). In germline, CDR1 is SEHNR, CDR2 FQNEAQ (reference sequence). The CDR3 covers 14 residues. The V and J ends lost 3 bases and 4 bases respectively, with 13 bases between them.